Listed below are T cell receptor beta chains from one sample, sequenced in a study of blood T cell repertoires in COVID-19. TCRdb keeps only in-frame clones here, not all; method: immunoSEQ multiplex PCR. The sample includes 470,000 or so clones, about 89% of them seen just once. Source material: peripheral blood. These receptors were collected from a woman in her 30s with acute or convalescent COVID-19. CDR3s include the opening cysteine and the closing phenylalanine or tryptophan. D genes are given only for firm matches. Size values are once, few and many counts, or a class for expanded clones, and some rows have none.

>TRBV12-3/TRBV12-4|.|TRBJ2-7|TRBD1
CASSIQGPYEQYF
TGTGCCAGCAGTATACAGGGGCCCTACGAGCAGTACTTC
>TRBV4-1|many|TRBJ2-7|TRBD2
CASSQAYSGGQGEQYF
TGCGCCAGCAGCCAAGCCTATAGCGGGGGGCAGGGCGAGCAGTACTTC
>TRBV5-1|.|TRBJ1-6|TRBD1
CASSTTGTGNSPLHF
TGCGCCAGCAGCACAACCGGGACAGGGAATTCACCCCTCCACTTT
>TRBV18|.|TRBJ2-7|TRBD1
CASSPGTGGYEQYF
TGTGCCAGCTCACCCGGGACAGGGGGCTACGAGCAGTACTTC
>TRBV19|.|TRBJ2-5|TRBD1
CASSARGQPDFQETQYF
TGTGCCAGTAGTGCCAGGGGACAGCCCGACTTCCAAGAGACCCAGTACTTC
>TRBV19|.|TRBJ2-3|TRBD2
CASFEVWGLPIWAQYF
TGTGCCAGCTTCGAGGTGTGGGGACTACCGATATGGGCGCAGTATTTT
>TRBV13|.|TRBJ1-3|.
CASSIGAGRGNTIYF
TGTGCCAGCAGCATCGGCGCGGGGCGAGGAAACACCATATATTTT
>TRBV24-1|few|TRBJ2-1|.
CATSDSPGRGLTEQFF
TGTGCCACCAGTGATTCCCCGGGGCGGGGGCTCACTGAGCAGTTCTTC
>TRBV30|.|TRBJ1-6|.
CAWSSNHRQNSPLHF
TGTGCCTGGAGTTCTAATCATCGACAGAATTCACCCCTCCACTTT
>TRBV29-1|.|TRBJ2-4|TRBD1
CSITGGLAKNIQYF
TGCAGCATTACAGGGGGACTAGCCAAAAACATTCAGTACTTC
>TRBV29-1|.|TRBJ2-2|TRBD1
CSVGTGTGNTGELFF
TGCAGCGTCGGTACCGGGACAGGGAACACCGGGGAGCTGTTTTTT
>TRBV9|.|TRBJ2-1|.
CASSRTLANEQFF
TGTGCCAGCAGCCGGACGCTAGCGAATGAGCAGTTCTTC
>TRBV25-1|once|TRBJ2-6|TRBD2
CASRSGGGASGANVLTF
TGTGCCAGCAGGTCGGGCGGGGGGGCCTCTGGGGCCAACGTCCTGACTTTC
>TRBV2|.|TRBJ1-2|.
CASSNDKIYGYTF
TGTGCCAGCAGCAACGACAAGATATATGGCTACACCTTC
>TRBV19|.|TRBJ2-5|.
CASSIVQGGPETQYF
TGTGCCAGTAGTATCGTGCAAGGGGGTCCAGAGACCCAGTACTTC
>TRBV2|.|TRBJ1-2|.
CASSEAYRQTGGYTF
TGTGCCAGCAGTGAAGCGTACCGACAGACGGGTGGCTACACCTTC
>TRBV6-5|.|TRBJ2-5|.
CASSYQVQAQETQYF
TGTGCCAGCAGTTACCAGGTGCAGGCCCAAGAGACCCAGTACTTC
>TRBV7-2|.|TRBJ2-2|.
CASSLFAGGNTGELFF
TGTGCCAGCAGCTTATTTGCCGGGGGGAACACCGGGGAGCTGTTTTTT
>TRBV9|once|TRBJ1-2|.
CASSGDTGLSYGYTF
TGTGCCAGCAGCGGGGACACAGGGTTATCATATGGCTACACCTTC
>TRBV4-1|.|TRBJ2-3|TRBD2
CASSQALVAGRRSTDTQYF
TGCGCCAGCAGCCAGGCTCTTGTAGCGGGTAGGCGCAGCACAGATACGCAGTATTTT
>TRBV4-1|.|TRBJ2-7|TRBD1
CASSQQGGGSYEQYF
TGCGCCAGCAGCCAGCAAGGGGGCGGGTCCTACGAGCAGTACTTC
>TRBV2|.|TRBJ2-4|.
CASSERGPLAKNIQYF
TGTGCCAGCAGTGAACGAGGTCCGCTAGCCAAAAACATTCAGTACTTC
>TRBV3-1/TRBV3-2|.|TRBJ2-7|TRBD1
CASSQDGTGLYEQYF
TGTGCCAGCAGCCAAGATGGGACAGGGCTCTACGAGCAGTACTTC
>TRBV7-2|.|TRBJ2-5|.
CASSLERWETQYF
TGTGCCAGCAGCTTAGAACGGTGGGAGACCCAGTACTTC
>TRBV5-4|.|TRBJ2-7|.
CASSWGGPSNEQYF
TGTGCCAGCAGCTGGGGGGGCCCTTCAAACGAGCAGTACTTC
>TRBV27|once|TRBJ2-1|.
CASSFRGIGEQFF
TGTGCCAGCAGTTTTAGGGGAATCGGTGAGCAGTTCTTC
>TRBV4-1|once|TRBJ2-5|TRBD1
CASSLAPGQGIEETQYF
TGCGCCAGCAGCCTAGCTCCGGGACAGGGTATAGAGGAGACCCAGTACTTC
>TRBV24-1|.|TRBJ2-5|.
CATSDTGEETQYF
TGTGCCACCAGTGACACGGGGGAAGAGACCCAGTACTTC
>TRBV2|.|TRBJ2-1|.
CASSLDRENEQFF
TGTGCCAGCAGCCTTGACAGAGAAAATGAGCAGTTCTTC
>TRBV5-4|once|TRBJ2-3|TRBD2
CASSLIAGGRRGDTQYF
TGTGCCAGCAGCTTAATAGCGGGGGGGCGCAGGGGAGATACGCAGTATTTT
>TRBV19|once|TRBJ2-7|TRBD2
CASSTTGGGIYEQYF
TGTGCCAGTAGTACCACTGGGGGAGGGATCTACGAGCAGTACTTC
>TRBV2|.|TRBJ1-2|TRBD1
CASRGLDRAGGGGYTF
TGTGCCAGCCGAGGTTTGGACAGGGCTGGAGGTGGAGGCTACACCTTC
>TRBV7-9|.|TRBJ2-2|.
CASGQSFFGELFF
TGTGCCAGCGGACAATCCTTTTTCGGGGAGCTGTTTTTT
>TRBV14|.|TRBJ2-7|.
CASSPNRVGYEQYF
TGTGCCAGCAGCCCCAACAGGGTTGGCTACGAGCAGTACTTC
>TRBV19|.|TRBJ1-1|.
CASSISKTTEAFF
TGTGCCAGTAGTATTTCGAAGACAACTGAAGCTTTCTTT
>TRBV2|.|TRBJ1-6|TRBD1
CASSLQGVNSPLHF
TGTGCCAGCAGTTTACAGGGGGTGAATTCACCCCTCCACTTT
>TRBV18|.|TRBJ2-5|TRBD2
CASSPGLAGQETQYF
TGTGCCAGCTCACCTGGACTAGCGGGGCAAGAGACCCAGTACTTC
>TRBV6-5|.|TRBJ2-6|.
CASIEGGSGANVLTF
TGTGCCAGCATCGAAGGAGGCTCTGGGGCCAACGTCCTGACTTTC
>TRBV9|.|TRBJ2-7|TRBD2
CASSESGGALSEQYF
TGTGCCAGCAGCGAAAGCGGGGGGGCTTTAAGCGAGCAGTACTTC
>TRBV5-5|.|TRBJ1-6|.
CASSPPGRGDSPLHF
TGTGCCAGCAGCCCCCCAGGGCGGGGGGATTCACCCCTCCACTTT
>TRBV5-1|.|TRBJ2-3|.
CASSRGDSTDTQYF
TGCGCCAGCAGCCGCGGGGACAGCACAGATACGCAGTATTTT
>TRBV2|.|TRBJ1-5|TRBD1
CASSEALTGAGQPQHF
TGTGCCAGCAGTGAAGCACTTACAGGGGCCGGGCAGCCCCAGCATTTT
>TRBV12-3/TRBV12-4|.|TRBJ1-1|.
CASSLNKNTEAFF
TGTGCCAGCAGCCTCAACAAGAACACTGAAGCTTTCTTT
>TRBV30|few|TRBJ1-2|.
CAWTRGGGYTF
TGTGCCTGGACGCGGGGGGGAGGCTACACCTTC